The sequence of this T cell receptor (beta chain) was determined in a study of blood T cell repertoires in COVID-19. Study in general: Whether acute or convalescent, the COVID-19 samples came from the United States, Italy and Spain.

This clone was seen a handful of times. Profiling relied on immunoSEQ multiplex PCR, and the TCRdb table lists in-frame clones only, not all of them. The table records about 280,000 clones, approximately 90% of them present only once. This CDR3 has 16 residues. The V segment lost 2 bases and the J segment 0 bases; nucleotides outside the gene matches: 3. CDR1 and CDR2 from the germline V gene are SGHRS and YFSETQ. What was sequenced was PBMCs or T cells enriched from blood (not recorded which). The genes are TRBV5-1 and TRBJ2-2, with 8 bases identical to TRBD2. The receptor comes from a man aged 35-49 years who had been exposed to COVID-19. The CDR3 sequence is CASSFRLATNTGELFF. The CDR3 DNA reads as TGCGCCAGCAGCTTTAGACTAGCGACGAACACCGGGGAGCTGTTTTTT.